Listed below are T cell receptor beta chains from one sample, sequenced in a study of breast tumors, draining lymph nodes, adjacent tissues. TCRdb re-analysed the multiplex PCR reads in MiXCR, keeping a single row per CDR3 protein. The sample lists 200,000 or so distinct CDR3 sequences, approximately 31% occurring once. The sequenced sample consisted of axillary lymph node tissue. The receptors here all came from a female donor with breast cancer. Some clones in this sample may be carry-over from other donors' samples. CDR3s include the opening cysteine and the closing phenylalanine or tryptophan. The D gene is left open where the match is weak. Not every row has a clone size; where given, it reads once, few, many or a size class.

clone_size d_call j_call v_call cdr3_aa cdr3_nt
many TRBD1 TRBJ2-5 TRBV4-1 CASSLRTGGVPQETQYF TGCGCCAGCAGCCTTCGGACAGGGGGGGTCCCTCAAGAGACCCAGTACTTC
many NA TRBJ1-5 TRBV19 CASSIDLGQPQHF TGTGCCAGTAGTATAGATCTCGGTCAGCCCCAGCATTTT
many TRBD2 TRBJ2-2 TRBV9 CASSEGGTSISELFF TGTGCCAGCAGCGAAGGGGGGACTAGCATATCGGAGCTGTTTTTT
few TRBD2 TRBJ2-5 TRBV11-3 CASSLGGEAGDDTQYF TGTGCCAGCAGCTTAGGAGGGGAAGCGGGAGACGATACCCAGTACTTC
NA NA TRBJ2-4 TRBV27 CASSSGTEVAKNIQYF TGTGCCAGCAGTTCTGGTACAGAAGTAGCCAAAAACATTCAGTACTTC
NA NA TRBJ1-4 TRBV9 CASSVEGSSNEKLFF TGTGCCAGCAGCGTAGAGGGGTCCTCTAATGAAAAACTGTTTTTT
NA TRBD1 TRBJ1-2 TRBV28 CASSLGTGGNYGCTF TGTGCCAGCAGTTTAGGGACAGGGGGCAACTATGGCTGCACCTTC
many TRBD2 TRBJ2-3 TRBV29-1 CSVLSGRADTQYF TGCAGCGTACTTAGCGGGAGGGCAGATACGCAGTATTTT
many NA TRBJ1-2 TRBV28 CASSLAERGYTF TGTGCCAGCAGTTTGGCCGAGCGTGGCTACACCTTC
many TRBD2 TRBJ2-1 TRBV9 CASSGQRTSSGGNEQFF TGTGCCAGCAGCGGGCAAAGGACTAGCTCGGGTGGAAATGAGCAGTTCTTC
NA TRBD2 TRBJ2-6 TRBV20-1 CSAQRGGSGANVLTF TGCAGTGCTCAGCGGGGGGGCTCTGGGGCCAACGTCCTGACTTTC
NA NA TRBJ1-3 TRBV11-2 CASRPGLQAAGYTIYF TGTGCCAGCAGGCCAGGCTTACAGGCGGCTGGATACACCATATATTTT
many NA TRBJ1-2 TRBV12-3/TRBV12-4 CASSANSLADGYTF TGTGCCAGCAGTGCCAACTCTCTGGCGGACGGCTACACCTTC
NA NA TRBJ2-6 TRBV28 CASRLHDGANVLTF TGTGCCAGCCGTCTCCACGATGGGGCCAACGTCCTGACTTTC
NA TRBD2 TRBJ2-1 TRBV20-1 CSASEPLASEQFF TGCAGTGCTAGTGAACCACTAGCGTCGGAGCAGTTCTTC
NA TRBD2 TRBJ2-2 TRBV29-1 CSVVSGGTGELFF TGCAGCGTTGTTAGCGGGGGCACCGGGGAGCTGTTTTTT
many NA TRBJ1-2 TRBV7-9 CASSTPSLYGYTF TGTGCCAGCAGCACACCATCCCTCTATGGCTACACCTTC